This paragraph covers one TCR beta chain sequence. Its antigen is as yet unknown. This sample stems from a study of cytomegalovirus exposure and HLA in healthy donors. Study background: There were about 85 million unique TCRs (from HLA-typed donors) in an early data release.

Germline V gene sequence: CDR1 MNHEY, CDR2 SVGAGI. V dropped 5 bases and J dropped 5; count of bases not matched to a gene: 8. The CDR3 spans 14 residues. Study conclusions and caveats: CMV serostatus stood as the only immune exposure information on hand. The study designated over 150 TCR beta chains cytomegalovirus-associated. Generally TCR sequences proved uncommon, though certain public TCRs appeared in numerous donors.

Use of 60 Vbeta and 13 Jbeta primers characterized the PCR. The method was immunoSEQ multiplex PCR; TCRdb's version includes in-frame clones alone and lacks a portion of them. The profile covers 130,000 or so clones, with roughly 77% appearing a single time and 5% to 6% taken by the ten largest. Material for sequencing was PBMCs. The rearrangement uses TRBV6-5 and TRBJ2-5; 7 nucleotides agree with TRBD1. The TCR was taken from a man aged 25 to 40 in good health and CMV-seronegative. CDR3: CASSPTIRGETQYF. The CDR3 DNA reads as TGTGCCAGCAGTCCTACGATCAGGGGGGAGACCCAGTACTTC.